The clone carrying this TCR beta chain was observed many times. What it recognizes is unknown. This specimen comes from a study of early T cells in non-severe SARS-CoV-2 infection. As for the study in general: RNA in bulk from unsorted whole blood was sequenced, and chains were unpaired. Points from the study as a whole: In VDJdb matching, anti-spike CD8 responses were favored while private and CD4 specificities went missing.

Individual cDNA molecules received unique molecular identifiers during library preparation. TCRdb ran MiXCR on the 5' RACE reads and lists one entry per CDR3 protein. There are over 60,000 distinct CDR3 sequences in the sample; approximately 11% occur only once, and 2.9% lies in the top ten. The CDR3 is made up of 15 amino acids. Germline V gives CDR1 GTSNPN, CDR2 SVGIG (reference sequence). Trimming removed 5 bases from V and 2 bases from J; junction bases left unmatched: 8. The chain couples TRBV30 to TRBJ2-4; 8 bases agree with TRBD1. The source of this sequence is an adult who was a healthcare worker with PCR-confirmed SARS-CoV-2 infection or an uninfected control (not recorded which). The source was whole blood, collected at baseline. The CDR3 DNA reads as TGTGCCTGGGACCGACAGGGGATGACCAAAAACATTCAGTACTTC. Residues: CAWDRQGMTKNIQYF.